The 9 T cell receptor beta chains below come from one sample, sequenced in a study of response to subunit inactivated influenza vaccine. TCRdb re-called the RT-PCR reads with MiXCR, one entry per CDR3 protein. The table records 650,000 to 700,000 distinct CDR3 sequences, approximately 14% of them present only once. Sample: PBMCs from blood, taken about 12 days after vaccination. These receptor sequences come from a man aged 45-65 years who received an inactivated influenza vaccine.

The CDR3, as DNA: TGTGCCATCAGTGAGTTAAAACTAGCGGGCCAAGAGACCCAGTACTTC. This encodes CAISELKLAGQETQYF. The chain joins TRBV10-3 to TRBJ2-5; 9 bases match TRBD2. V lost 1 base to trimming and J lost 1 base; unmatched junction nucleotides: 4. Germline assignment: CDR1 ENHRY and CDR2 SYGVKD. This CDR3 comprises 16 residues.

This chain links TRBV5-5 with TRBJ2-2; a possible D gene is TRBD1 (6 bases). The CDR3 is made up of 16 amino acids. Trimming cost V 4 bases and J 2 bases, with 15 bases left between them. Germline CDR1 reads SGHKS; CDR2 reads YYEKEE (reference sequence). The DNA of the CDR3 is TGTGCCAGCAGCGCTCTGACAGGAGACAACACCGGGGAGCTGTTTTTT. It codes for CASSALTGDNTGELFF.

This clonotype was observed at least ten times. The gene calls are TRBV20-1 and TRBJ2-7, with D perhaps TRBD2 (5 bases). V lost 6 bases and J 3 bases, leaving 21 bases between the germline ends. Germline CDR1 is DFQATT and CDR2 is SNEGSKA (reference sequence). The CDR3 sequence is 15 residues long. CDR3 sequence reads: CSARQTGWIFYEQYF. In DNA form, the CDR3 reads TGCAGTGCCCGCCAAACGGGGTGGATTTTCTACGAGCAGTACTTC.

V gene TRBV6-1 combines with J gene TRBJ1-5, with 9 bases lining up with TRBD1. In germline, CDR1 is MNHNS, CDR2 SASEGT. This CDR3 has 15 residues. V was pared by 7 bases and J by 4 bases, with 8 bases of the junction left unmatched. CDR3 residues: CASNAGTGSNQPQHF. The CDR3 region has the DNA TGTGCCAGCAATGCGGGGACAGGGAGTAATCAGCCCCAGCATTTT.

The rearrangement links TRBV20-1 to TRBJ1-2; D is undetermined. The germline CDR1 and CDR2 sequences are DFQATT and SNEGSKA (reference sequence). V was clipped by 7 bases and J by 0 bases, with 9 bases between them. The CDR3 covers 12 residues. The CDR3 spells CSVRESNYGYTF. CDR3 in DNA: TGCAGTGTCCGCGAATCTAACTATGGCTACACCTTC.

This rearrangement joins TRBV6-1 to TRBJ2-5; a possible D gene is TRBD1 (5 bases). Trimming left V 2 bases short and J 5 bases short, with 12 bases between. This CDR3 region has 14 residues. Germline lookup yields CDR1 MNHNS and CDR2 SASEGT. The CDR3 sequence: CASSEQIAGETQYF. CDR3 DNA sequence: TGTGCCAGCAGTGAACAAATAGCAGGGGAGACCCAGTACTTC.

The chain combines TRBV7-3 with TRBJ2-2; TRBD2 agrees at 9 bases. The V segment lost 4 bases and the J segment 6 bases; nucleotides outside the gene matches: 6. This CDR3 region has 15 residues. Germline-derived CDR1 and CDR2 are SGHTA and FQGTGA. CDR3 sequence: CASSSLAGAAGELFF. CDR3 bases: TGTGCCAGCAGCTCGTTAGCGGGAGCTGCCGGGGAGCTGTTTTTT.

This clonotype was counted between two and nine times. The CDR3 is CASSRGTSGRAWEQYF. The CDR3 DNA is TGCGCCAGCAGCCGAGGGACTAGCGGGAGGGCCTGGGAGCAGTACTTC. The chain combines TRBV5-1 with TRBJ2-7; 16 nucleotides match TRBD2. J lost 7 bases, V lost 4 bases, and 8 bases had no gene match. From germline, CDR1 is SGHRS and CDR2 YFSETQ. The CDR3 covers 16 residues.

The chain carries TRBV6-2 or TRBV6-3 and TRBJ2-7; 8 bases line up with TRBD2. V lost 2 bases and J lost 1; bases outside the gene matches: 13. CDR1 is MNHEY, CDR2 SVGEGT, per germline. The length of the CDR3 is 18 residues. The CDR3 DNA sequence: TGTGCCAGCAGTTACCCGCCGGGGACTAGTGTTTTATCCTACGAGCAGTACTTC. The encoded protein is CASSYPPGTSVLSYEQYF.